Below are 20 T cell receptor beta chains sequenced from a single sample in a study of CD8 T cells in ankylosing spondylitis. Their recognized antigens are unknown. Study results and limitations: Ankylosing spondylitis blood seemed to carry a telltale TCR beta motif made of seven or eight highly homologous variants.

TCRdb re-analysed the 5' RACE reads in MiXCR, keeping a single row per CDR3 protein. Of about 330,000 distinct CDR3 sequences listed, 7% to 9% are singletons. Sequenced: blood, either unsorted or a sorted T cell fraction (not recorded which). These receptors all come from a male donor with ankylosing spondylitis.

This clonotype turned up a few times. The V call is TRBV11-1, the J call TRBJ2-3; tentative D call: TRBD1 (6 bases). Germline CDR1 SGHAT, CDR2 FQDESV (reference sequence). This CDR3 spans 18 amino acids. Trimming took 1 base from V and 2 from J, leaving 19 bases between them. CDR3 region: CASSLGGQAAVDTDTQYF. The DNA for the CDR3 is TGTGCCAGCAGCTTAGGGGGGCAGGCGGCAGTAGACACAGATACGCAGTATTTT.

This clonotype was observed a few times. The V and J genes are TRBV28 and TRBJ2-2, with D maybe TRBD2 (7 bases). This CDR3 is built from 14 residues. The germline CDR1 and CDR2 sequences are MDHEN and SYDVKM. The ends were cut back, 8 bases at V and 3 bases at J, with 13 bases in the middle. The DNA for the CDR3 is TGTGCCAGCGTCAGGGGAGGGGACACCGGGGAGCTGTTTTTT. Protein: CASVRGGDTGELFF.

The J gene is TRBJ2-7, the V gene TRBV9; TRBD2 agrees at 8 bases. Trimming removed 4 bases from V and 0 bases from J; junction bases left unmatched: 6. This CDR3 region has 15 residues. The V gene's germline CDR1 is SGDLS and CDR2 YYNGEE. The CDR3, as DNA: TGTGCCAGCAGCTCCAGCGGGAGCCCCTCCTACGAGCAGTACTTC. It encodes CASSSSGSPSYEQYF.

This clonotype was recorded at least ten times. V gene TRBV7-8 combines with J gene TRBJ2-7, with D possibly being TRBD1 (5 bases). From germline, CDR1 is SGHVS and CDR2 FQNEAQ. Trimming removed 3 bases from V and 5 bases from J, with 20 bases in between. The CDR3 totals 16 residues. Here the CDR3 reads CASSFPTRQFDDEQYF. CDR3 in DNA: TGTGCCAGCAGCTTTCCCACCAGACAGTTTGACGACGAGCAGTACTTC.

This clonotype came up many times. The chain combines TRBV12-3 or TRBV12-4 with TRBJ2-7, with D perhaps TRBD2 (6 bases). This CDR3 is 12 amino acids long. The V end was cut by 7 bases, the J end by 3 bases, with 10 bases between. CDR3 sequence: CASTGRRYEQYF. The CDR3, as DNA: TGTGCCAGCACCGGGAGACGCTACGAGCAGTACTTC.

This clonotype was observed many times. The J gene is TRBJ2-2, the V gene TRBV12-3 or TRBV12-4; possibly TRBD1 for D (5 bases). Trimming took off 5 bases at V and 4 bases at J, with 11 bases between the two ends. The CDR3 is 14 amino acids. CDR3 coding DNA: TGTGCCAGCAGTCTACGACAGACCACCGGGGAGCTGTTTTTT. Translation gives CASSLRQTTGELFF.

This clonotype was recorded many times. The chain recombines TRBV7-8 with TRBJ2-7; D unresolved. The germline V and J ends were trimmed by 8 bases and 3 bases, with 5 bases remaining between them. Germline CDR1 and CDR2: SGHVS and FQNEAQ. The CDR3 has 10 residues. The CDR3 spells CASGYYEQYF. The CDR3, as DNA: TGTGCCAGCGGATACTACGAGCAGTACTTC.

This clonotype has at least ten counts. This chain links TRBV6-5 with TRBJ2-1; no clear D gene. The CDR3 is 14 amino acids. Germline assignment: CDR1 MNHEY and CDR2 SVGAGI. V lost 0 bases, J lost 5 bases, and 8 bases lay in between. The CDR3 nucleotides are TGTGCCAGCAGTTACTCGGGCTTTAACAATGAGCAGTTCTTC. The encoded protein is CASSYSGFNNEQFF.

This clonotype was seen a handful of times. This chain joins TRBV7-2 and TRBJ1-1; no definite D call. Trimming cost V 3 bases and J 0 bases, with 8 bases left between them. This CDR3 region has 14 residues. The germline CDR1 and CDR2 sequences are SGHTA and FQGNSA. This CDR3 reads CASSFGRMNTEAFF. DNA for the CDR3: TGTGCCAGCAGCTTCGGACGGATGAACACTGAAGCTTTCTTT.

A few counts support this clonotype. V is TRBV7-3 and J is TRBJ2-3, with D possibly TRBD2 on 6 matching bases. The CDR3 runs 15 residues. V lost 3 bases and J 6 bases, leaving 16 bases between the germline ends. Germline loops: CDR1 SGHTA, CDR2 FQGTGA. The chain's CDR3 is CASSFQSGSFDTQYF. The CDR3 bases are TGTGCCAGCAGCTTTCAAAGCGGGTCGTTCGATACGCAGTATTTT.

This clonotype was observed a few times. The chain recombines TRBV3-1 with TRBJ1-1, with a tentative D call TRBD1 (5 bases). Germline CDR1 LGHDT, CDR2 YNNKEL (reference sequence). The CDR3 runs 15 residues. Trimming stripped 1 base from V and 4 bases from J, with 13 bases between. CDR3 loop: CASSQVYQGPTEAFF. CDR3 coding DNA: TGTGCCAGCAGCCAAGTATATCAGGGCCCCACTGAAGCTTTCTTT.

This chain joins TRBV27 and TRBJ2-3; D gene uncertain. The V and J ends lost 5 bases and 6 bases respectively, with 12 bases between them. CDR3 length: 13 amino acids. Per germline, CDR1 MNHEY and CDR2 SMNVEV (reference sequence). The CDR3: CASSDDRRDTQYF. In DNA form, the CDR3 reads TGTGCCAGCAGTGACGATAGGCGGGATACGCAGTATTTT.

This clonotype was observed at least ten times. The chain recombines TRBV3-1 with TRBJ2-1; D uncertain. V lost 1 base, J lost 8 bases, and 15 bases lay in between. In germline, CDR1 is LGHDT, CDR2 YNNKEL (reference sequence). This CDR3 region has 15 residues. The DNA for the CDR3 is TGTGCCAGCAGCCAAGCGCGGTCCGCCCTCGATGAGCAGTTCTTC. Its translation: CASSQARSALDEQFF.

V gene TRBV30 combines with J gene TRBJ2-1, with D possibly matching TRBD2 (6 bases). CDR3 length equals 13 residues. The V end lost 1 base, the J end lost 12 bases, and 16 bases lay between the germline ends. From germline, CDR1 is GTSNPN and CDR2 SVGIG (reference sequence). This CDR3 is CAWSASEGRRQFF. As DNA, the CDR3 is TGTGCCTGGAGTGCCTCGGAGGGCCGGCGGCAGTTCTTC.

The CDR3 DNA sequence: TGTGCCAGCAGCTTCTCCTCGGGACAGAGCTATGCAGGCTACACCTTC. Its protein is CASSFSSGQSYAGYTF. This chain links TRBV11-2 with TRBJ1-2; 7 positions match TRBD1. CDR3 length equals 16 residues. J was trimmed by 8 bases and V by 3 bases; bases with no gene match: 15. CDR1 SGHAT and CDR2 FQNNGV come from the germline V gene.

Ten or more counts support this clonotype. The chain carries TRBV5-1 and TRBJ2-3, with 9 bases identical to TRBD1. CDR1 and CDR2 (germline): SGHRS, YFSETQ. Trimming removed 3 bases from V and 5 bases from J; junction bases left unmatched: 7. The CDR3 is made up of 15 amino acids. This CDR3 is CASSSQGAREDTQYF. The CDR3 DNA sequence: TGCGCCAGCAGCTCACAGGGGGCGCGTGAAGATACGCAGTATTTT. The full variable domain, its missing parts supplied by reference TRBV5-1 and TRBJ2-3, is KAGVTQTPRYLIKTRGQQVTLSCSPISGHRSVSWYQQTPGQGLQFLFEYFSETQRNKGNFPGRFSGRQFSNSRSEMNVSTLELGDSALYLCASSSQGAREDTQYFGPGTRLTVL.

This clonotype was counted only a few times. This sequence joins TRBV7-2 and TRBJ2-7, with 8 bases fitting TRBD1. The trim removed 4 bases at V and 3 bases at J, leaving 8 bases unmatched. Per the germline V gene, CDR1 is SGHTA and CDR2 is FQGNSA. The CDR3 consists of 15 residues. CDR3 DNA sequence: TGTGCCAGCAGCTCCGGGACAGGATACGGCTACGAGCAGTACTTC. Protein product: CASSSGTGYGYEQYF.

This rearrangement joins TRBV29-1 to TRBJ2-3; 7 nucleotides line up with TRBD2. Germline trimming cut 4 bases from V and 2 bases from J; bases unmatched to any gene: 9. Germline V gives CDR1 SQVTM, CDR2 ANQGSEA. This CDR3 spans 15 amino acids. Here the CDR3 DNA reads TGCAGCGTTGTTGGGGTAGCGGGCCCCACAGATACGCAGTATTTT. Residues: CSVVGVAGPTDTQYF.

This clonotype was seen a handful of times. The rearrangement joins TRBV6-1 to TRBJ1-5; perhaps TRBD1 as D (5 bases). V dropped 3 bases and J dropped 4 bases, with 13 bases sitting between them. The CDR3 is 15 amino acids. Germline V gives CDR1 MNHNS, CDR2 SASEGT. The CDR3 sequence: CASSETALGNQPQHF. For the CDR3, the DNA is TGTGCCAGCAGTGAGACAGCACTAGGAAATCAGCCCCAGCATTTT.

The V and J genes are TRBV12-3 or TRBV12-4 and TRBJ2-2; tentative D call: TRBD1 (5 bases). This CDR3 contains 12 residues. The V gene lost 3 bases and the J gene lost 10 bases, with 9 bases spanning the gap. The CDR3 spells CASSLVGPELFF. Here the CDR3 DNA reads TGTGCCAGCAGTTTGGTGGGGCCGGAGCTGTTTTTT.